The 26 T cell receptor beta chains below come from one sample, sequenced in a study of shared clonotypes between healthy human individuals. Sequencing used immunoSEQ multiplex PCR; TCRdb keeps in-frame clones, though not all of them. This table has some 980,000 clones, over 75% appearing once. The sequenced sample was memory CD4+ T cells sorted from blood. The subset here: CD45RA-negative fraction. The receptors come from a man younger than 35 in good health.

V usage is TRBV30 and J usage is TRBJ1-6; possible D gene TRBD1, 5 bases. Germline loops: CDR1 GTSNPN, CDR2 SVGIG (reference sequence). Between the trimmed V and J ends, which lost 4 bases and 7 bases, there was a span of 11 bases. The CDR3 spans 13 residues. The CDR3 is CAWMGHSNSPLHF. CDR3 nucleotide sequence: TGTGCCTGGATGGGGCATTCGAATTCACCCCTCCACTTT.

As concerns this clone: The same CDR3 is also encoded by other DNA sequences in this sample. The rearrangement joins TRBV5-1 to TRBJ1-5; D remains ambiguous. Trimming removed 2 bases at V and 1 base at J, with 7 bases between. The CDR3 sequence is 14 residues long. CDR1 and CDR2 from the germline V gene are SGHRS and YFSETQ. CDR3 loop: CASSLGGSNQPQHF. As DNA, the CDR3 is TGCGCCAGCAGCTTAGGAGGGAGCAATCAGCCCCAGCATTTT.

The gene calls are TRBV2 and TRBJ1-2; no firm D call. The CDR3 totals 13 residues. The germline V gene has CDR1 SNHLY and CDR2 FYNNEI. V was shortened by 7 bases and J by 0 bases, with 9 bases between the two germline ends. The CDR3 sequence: CASTTTANYGYTF. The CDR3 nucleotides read TGTGCCAGCACGACAACCGCTAACTATGGCTACACCTTC.

The CDR3 coding sequence is TGTGCCAGTAGTGTTTCCGACAGTTCACTACAGAGACGCAATCAGCCCCAGCATTTT. It codes for CASSVSDSSLQRRNQPQHF. V is TRBV19 and J is TRBJ1-5; weak D call: TRBD1 (5 bases). The ends were cut back, 5 bases at V and 2 bases at J, with 25 bases in the middle. CDR1 LNHDA and CDR2 SQIVND come from the germline V gene (reference sequence). CDR3 length: 19 residues.

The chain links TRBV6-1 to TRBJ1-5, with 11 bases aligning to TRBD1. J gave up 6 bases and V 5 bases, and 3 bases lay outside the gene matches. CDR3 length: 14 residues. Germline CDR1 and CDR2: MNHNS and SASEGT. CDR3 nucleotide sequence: TGTGCCAGCAGTAGTGGGACAGGGGGTCAGCCCCAGCATTTT. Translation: CASSSGTGGQPQHF.

CDR3: CASRGPGTGVAFF. The CDR3 DNA is TGTGCCAGTAGAGGTCCGGGGACAGGGGTGGCTTTCTTT. This chain uses TRBV19 with TRBJ1-1; TRBD1 agrees at 10 bases. V gave up 6 bases and J gave up 11 bases; unmatched junction bases: 9. Germline assignment: CDR1 LNHDA and CDR2 SQIVND (reference sequence). The CDR3 runs to 13 residues. The whole variable domain, remainder taken from reference TRBV19 and TRBJ1-1, is DGGITQSPKYLFRKEGQNVTLSCEQNLNHDAMYWYRQDPGQGLRLIYYSQIVNDFQKGDIAEGYSVSREKKESFPLTVTSAQKNPTAFYLCASRGPGTGVAFFGQGTRLTVV.

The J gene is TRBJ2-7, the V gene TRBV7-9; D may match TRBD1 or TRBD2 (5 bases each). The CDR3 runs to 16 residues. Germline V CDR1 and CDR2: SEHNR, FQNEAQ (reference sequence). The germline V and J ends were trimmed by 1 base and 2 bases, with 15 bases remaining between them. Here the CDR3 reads CASSLVRGFSPYEQYF. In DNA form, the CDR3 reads TGTGCCAGCAGCTTAGTGAGGGGATTTTCCCCCTACGAGCAGTACTTC.

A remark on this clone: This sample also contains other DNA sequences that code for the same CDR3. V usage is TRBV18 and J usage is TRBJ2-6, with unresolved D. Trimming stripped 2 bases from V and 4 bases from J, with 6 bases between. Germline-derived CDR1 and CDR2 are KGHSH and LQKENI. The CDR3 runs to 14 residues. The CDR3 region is CASSPGSGANVLTF. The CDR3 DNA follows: TGTGCCAGCTCACCAGGGTCCGGGGCCAACGTCCTGACTTTC. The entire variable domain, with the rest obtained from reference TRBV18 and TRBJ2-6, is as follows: NAGVMQNPRHLVRRRGQEARLRCSPMKGHSHVYWYRQLPEEGLKFMVYLQKENIIDESGMPKERFSAEFPKEGPSILRIQQVVRGDSAAYFCASSPGSGANVLTFGAGSRLTVL.

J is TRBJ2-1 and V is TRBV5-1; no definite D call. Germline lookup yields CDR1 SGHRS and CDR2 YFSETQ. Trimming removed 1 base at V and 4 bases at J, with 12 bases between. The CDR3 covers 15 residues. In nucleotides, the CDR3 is TGCGCCAGCAGCTTGAGTGCGGAGCTGTACAATGAGCAGTTCTTC. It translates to CASSLSAELYNEQFF.

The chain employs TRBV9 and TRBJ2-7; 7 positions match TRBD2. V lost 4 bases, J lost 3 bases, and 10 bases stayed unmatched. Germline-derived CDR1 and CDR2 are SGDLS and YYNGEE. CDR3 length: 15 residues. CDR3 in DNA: TGTGCCAGCAGCCCTCTGGGGCTAGCGGACTACGAGCAGTACTTC. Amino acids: CASSPLGLADYEQYF. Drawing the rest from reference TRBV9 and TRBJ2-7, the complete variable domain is DSGVTQTPKHLITATGQRVTLRCSPRSGDLSVYWYQQSLDQGLQFLIQYYNGEERAKGNILERFSAQQFPDLHSELNLSSLELGDSALYFCASSPLGLADYEQYFGPGTRLTVT.

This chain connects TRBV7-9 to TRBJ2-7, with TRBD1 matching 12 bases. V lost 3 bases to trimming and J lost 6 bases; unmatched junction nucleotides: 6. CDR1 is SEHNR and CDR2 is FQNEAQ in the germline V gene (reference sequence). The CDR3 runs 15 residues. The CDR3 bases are TGTGCCAGCAGCTTGGGACAGGGGGCTTCAGGCGAGCAGTACTTC. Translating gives CASSLGQGASGEQYF. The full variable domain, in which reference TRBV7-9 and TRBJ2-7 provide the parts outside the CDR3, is DTGVSQNPRHKITKRGQNVTFRCDPISEHNRLYWYRQTLGQGPEFLTYFQNEAQLEKSRLLSDRFSAERPKGSFSTLEIQRTEQGDSAMYLCASSLGQGASGEQYFGPGTRLTVT.

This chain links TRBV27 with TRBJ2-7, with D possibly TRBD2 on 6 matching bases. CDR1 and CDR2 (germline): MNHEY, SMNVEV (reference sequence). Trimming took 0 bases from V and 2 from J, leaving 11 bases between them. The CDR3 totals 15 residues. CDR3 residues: CASSLSGGPPYEQYF. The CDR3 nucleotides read TGTGCCAGCAGTTTATCGGGGGGACCCCCCTACGAGCAGTACTTC.

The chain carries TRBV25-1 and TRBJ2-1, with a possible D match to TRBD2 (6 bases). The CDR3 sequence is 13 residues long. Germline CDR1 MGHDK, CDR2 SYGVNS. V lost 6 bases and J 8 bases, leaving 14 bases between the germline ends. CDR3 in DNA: TGTGCCAGCAGCAAACCCGCGGGGTATGAGCAGTTCTTC. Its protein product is CASSKPAGYEQFF.

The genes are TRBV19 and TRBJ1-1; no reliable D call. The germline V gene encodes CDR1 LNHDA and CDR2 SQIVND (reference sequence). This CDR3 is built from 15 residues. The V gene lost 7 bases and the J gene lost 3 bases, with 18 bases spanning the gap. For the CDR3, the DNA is TGTGCCAGTATCCCTACCGACACGCGGTACACTGAAGCTTTCTTT. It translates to CASIPTDTRYTEAFF.

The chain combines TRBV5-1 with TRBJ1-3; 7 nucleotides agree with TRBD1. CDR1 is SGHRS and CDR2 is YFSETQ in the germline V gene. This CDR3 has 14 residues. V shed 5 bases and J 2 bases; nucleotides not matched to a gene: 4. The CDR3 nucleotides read TGCGCCAGCAGACCCGGGACAGCTGGAAACACCATATATTTT. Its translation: CASRPGTAGNTIYF.

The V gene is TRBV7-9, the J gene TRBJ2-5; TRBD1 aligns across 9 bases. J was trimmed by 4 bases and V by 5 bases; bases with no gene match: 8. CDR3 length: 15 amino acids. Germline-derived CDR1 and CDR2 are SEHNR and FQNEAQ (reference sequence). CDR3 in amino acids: CASSVGTGTGETQYF. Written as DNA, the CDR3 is TGTGCCAGCAGCGTCGGGACAGGGACGGGAGAGACCCAGTACTTC.

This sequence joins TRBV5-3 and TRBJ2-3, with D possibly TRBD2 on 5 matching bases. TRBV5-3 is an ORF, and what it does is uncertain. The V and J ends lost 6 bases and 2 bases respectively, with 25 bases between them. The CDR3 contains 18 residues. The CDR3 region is CARTPWRPFDPHTDTQYF. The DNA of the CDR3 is TGTGCCAGAACCCCTTGGAGGCCATTCGACCCACACACAGATACGCAGTATTTT.

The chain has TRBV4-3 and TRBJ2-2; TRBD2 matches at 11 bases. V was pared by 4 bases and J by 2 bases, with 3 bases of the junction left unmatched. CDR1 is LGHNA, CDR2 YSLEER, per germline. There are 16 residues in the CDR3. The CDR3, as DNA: TGCGCCAGCAGCCCCCTAGCGGGAGGCAACACCGGGGAGCTGTTTTTT. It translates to CASSPLAGGNTGELFF.

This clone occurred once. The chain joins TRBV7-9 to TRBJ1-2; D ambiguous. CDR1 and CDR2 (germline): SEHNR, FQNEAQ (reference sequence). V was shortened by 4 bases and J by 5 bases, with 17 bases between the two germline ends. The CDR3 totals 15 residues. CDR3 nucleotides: TGTGCCAGCAGCTATCTCCTAACGGGCGGGTATGGCTACACCTTC. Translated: CASSYLLTGGYGYTF.

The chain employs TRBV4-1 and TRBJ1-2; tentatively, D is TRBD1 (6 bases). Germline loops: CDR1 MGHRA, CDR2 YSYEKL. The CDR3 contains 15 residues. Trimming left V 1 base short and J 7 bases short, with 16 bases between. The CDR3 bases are TGCGCCAGCAGCCAAGTGGGGGGGGCCCTCGGTGGCTACACCTTC. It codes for CASSQVGGALGGYTF.

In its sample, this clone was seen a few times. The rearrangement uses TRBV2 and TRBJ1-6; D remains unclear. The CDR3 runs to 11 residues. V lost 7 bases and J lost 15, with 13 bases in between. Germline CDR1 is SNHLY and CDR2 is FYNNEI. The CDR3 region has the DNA TGTGCCAGCAACGAGGGTGTGCTCCTCCACTTT. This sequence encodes CASNEGVLLHF.

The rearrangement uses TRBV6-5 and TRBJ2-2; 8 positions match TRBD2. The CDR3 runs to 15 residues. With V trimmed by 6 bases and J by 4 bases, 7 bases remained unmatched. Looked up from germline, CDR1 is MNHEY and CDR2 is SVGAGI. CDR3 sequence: CASSRGGVSTGELFF. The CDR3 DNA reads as TGTGCCAGCAGCCGGGGGGGGGTGAGCACCGGGGAGCTGTTTTTT.

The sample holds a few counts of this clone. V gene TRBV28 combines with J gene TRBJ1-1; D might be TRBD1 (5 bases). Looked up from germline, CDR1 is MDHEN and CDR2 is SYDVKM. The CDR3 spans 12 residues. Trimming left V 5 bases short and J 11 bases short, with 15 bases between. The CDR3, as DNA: TGTGCCAGCAGTCCTCCGAGGACATATGCTTTCTTT. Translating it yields CASSPPRTYAFF.

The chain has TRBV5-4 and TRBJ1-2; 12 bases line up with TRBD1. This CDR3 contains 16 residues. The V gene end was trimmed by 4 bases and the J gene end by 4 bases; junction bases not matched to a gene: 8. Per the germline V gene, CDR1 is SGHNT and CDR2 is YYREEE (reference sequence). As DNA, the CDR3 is TGTGCCAGCAGCGGGACAGGGGGCGGGCGGAGCTATGGCTACACCTTC. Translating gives CASSGTGGGRSYGYTF.

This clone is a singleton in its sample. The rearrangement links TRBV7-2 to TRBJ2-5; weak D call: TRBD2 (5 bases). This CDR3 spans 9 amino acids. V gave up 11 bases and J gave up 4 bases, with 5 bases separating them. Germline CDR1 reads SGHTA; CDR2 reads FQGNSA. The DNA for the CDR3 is TGTGCCGAGGGAGAGACCCAGTACTTC. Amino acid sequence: CAEGETQYF.

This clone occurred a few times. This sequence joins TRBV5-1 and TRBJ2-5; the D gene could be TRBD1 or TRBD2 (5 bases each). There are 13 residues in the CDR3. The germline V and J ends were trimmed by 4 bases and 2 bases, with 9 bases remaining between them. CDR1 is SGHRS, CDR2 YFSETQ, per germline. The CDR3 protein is CASSEGWQETQYF. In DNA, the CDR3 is TGCGCCAGCAGCGAGGGGTGGCAAGAGACCCAGTACTTC.